The 28 T cell receptor beta chains presented below share a single source sample, sequenced in a study of control samples from healthy donors and cancer patients. Only in-frame clones appear in the TCRdb table, and some are missing; sequencing was by immunoSEQ multiplex PCR. The sample contains about 140,000 clones, approximately 94% of which appear only once. Material for sequencing was blood. The receptors come from a man in his forties in good health.

In its sample, this clone was seen once. The chain links TRBV6-4 to TRBJ2-3, with TRBD2 as a possible D gene (6 bases). This CDR3 is built from 14 residues. CDR1 is MRHNA and CDR2 is SNTAGT in the germline V gene. Deletions cut 6 bases from V and 1 base from J, with 11 bases between. The CDR3 bases are TGTGCCAGCAGCCGGGACTTCGGCACAGATACGCAGTATTTT. It encodes CASSRDFGTDTQYF.

The chain joins TRBV7-2 to TRBJ2-7, with no clear D. The ends were cut back, 2 bases at V and 0 bases at J, with 8 bases in the middle. This CDR3 is 14 amino acids long. Germline V gene lookup returns CDR1 SGHTA and CDR2 FQGNSA. The CDR3 is CASSLSRSSYEQYF. CDR3 DNA sequence: TGTGCCAGCAGCTTATCTAGGTCCTCCTACGAGCAGTACTTC.

The V and J genes are TRBV6-6 and TRBJ1-6; 11 nucleotides match TRBD1. The germline CDR1 and CDR2 sequences are MNHNY and SVGAGI (reference sequence). The CDR3 has 17 amino acids. V lost 5 bases to trimming and J lost 2 bases; unmatched junction nucleotides: 5. As DNA, the CDR3 is TGTGCCAGCAGTCGAGGACAGGGGGCCACCTATAATTCACCCCTCCACTTT. This encodes CASSRGQGATYNSPLHF.

The chain is built from TRBV12-5 and TRBJ2-7; 12 positions agree with TRBD2. There are 15 residues in the CDR3. Germline V CDR1 and CDR2: LGHNT, FRNRAP. Trimming took 1 base from V and 3 from J; bases not matched to a gene: 1. The CDR3 spells CASGLGLAGDYEQYF. Written as DNA, the CDR3 is TGTGCTAGTGGTTTGGGACTAGCGGGAGACTACGAGCAGTACTTC.

The V gene is TRBV9, the J gene TRBJ1-1, with 7 positions matching TRBD1. Per the germline V gene, CDR1 is SGDLS and CDR2 is YYNGEE. V was pared by 4 bases and J by 0 bases, with 6 bases of the junction left unmatched. This CDR3 has 15 residues. The CDR3 nucleotides read TGTGCCAGCAGCAAAACGGGACAGTTGAACACTGAAGCTTTCTTT. This sequence encodes CASSKTGQLNTEAFF.

V gene TRBV7-9 combines with J gene TRBJ1-1; 7 bases match TRBD1. CDR3 length: 13 residues. J gave up 2 bases and V 7 bases, and 4 bases lay outside the gene matches. Germline V lookup: CDR1 SEHNR, CDR2 FQNEAQ (reference sequence). In nucleotides, the CDR3 is TGTGCCAGCATCCAGGGGGACAACACTGAAGCTTTCTTT. It is translated as CASIQGDNTEAFF.

The chain employs TRBV27 and TRBJ2-1, with 8 bases matching TRBD2. This CDR3 contains 17 residues. CDR1 is MNHEY and CDR2 is SMNVEV in the germline V gene (reference sequence). V shed 3 bases, J shed 5 bases, and the junction held 12 bases outside the gene matches. The CDR3 protein is CASSFGSGAPLNNEQFF. The CDR3 DNA is TGTGCCAGCAGTTTTGGTAGCGGGGCCCCCCTTAACAATGAGCAGTTCTTC.

The gene calls are TRBV4-1 and TRBJ1-2, with 7 bases fitting TRBD1. The V segment lost 0 bases and the J segment 8 bases; nucleotides outside the gene matches: 3. The germline V gene encodes CDR1 MGHRA and CDR2 YSYEKL. The CDR3 has 13 amino acids. The CDR3 nucleotides are TGCGCCAGCAGCCAAGAACAGGGGAGAGGCTACACCTTC. This gives the protein CASSQEQGRGYTF.

The chain employs TRBV5-1 and TRBJ2-2; D is possibly TRBD2 (6 bases). V lost 0 bases, J lost 3 bases, and 15 bases lay in between. Germline CDR1 reads SGHRS; CDR2 reads YFSETQ. The CDR3 is 17 residues long. The CDR3 DNA reads as TGCGCCAGCAGCTTGGCAAGGAGGGTCGAGGACACCGGGGAGCTGTTTTTT. Protein: CASSLARRVEDTGELFF.

The chain recombines TRBV7-6 with TRBJ1-1; 8 bases line up with TRBD1. V gave up 4 bases and J gave up 11 bases; unmatched junction bases: 9. Per the germline V gene, CDR1 is SGHVS and CDR2 is FNYEAQ. This CDR3 has 13 residues. In DNA, the CDR3 is TGTGCCAGCAGCTCAACCCGGACAGGGACGGCTTTCTTT. Protein product: CASSSTRTGTAFF. The variable domain in full, with the rest retrieved from reference TRBV7-6 and TRBJ1-1, is GAGVSQSPRYKVTKRGQDVALRCDPISGHVSLYWYRQALGQGPEFLTYFNYEAQQDKSGLPNDRFSAERPEGSISTLTIQRTEQRDSAMYRCASSSTRTGTAFFGQGTRLTVV.

V gene TRBV27 combines with J gene TRBJ2-1; 13 bases are a match to TRBD2. Germline CDR1 reads MNHEY; CDR2 reads SMNVEV (reference sequence). V shed 7 bases, J shed 7 bases, and the junction held 7 bases outside the gene matches. This CDR3 spans 15 amino acids. CDR3 sequence reads: CASTFGTSGVNEQFF. The CDR3 coding sequence is TGTGCCAGCACCTTCGGGACTAGCGGGGTTAATGAGCAGTTCTTC.

This sequence joins TRBV14 and TRBJ1-1; D is possibly TRBD1 (5 bases). V was trimmed by 2 bases and J by 4 bases, leaving 11 bases between them. CDR3 length: 14 amino acids. Germline assignment: CDR1 SGHDN and CDR2 FVKESK. The CDR3 coding sequence is TGTGCCAGCAGCCAATTTCGCGGGGGCACTGAAGCTTTCTTT. Encoded protein: CASSQFRGGTEAFF.

The rearrangement links TRBV7-2 to TRBJ1-1; D not resolved. Germline lookup yields CDR1 SGHTA and CDR2 FQGNSA. V dropped 5 bases and J dropped 8 bases, with 12 bases sitting between them. The CDR3 spans 12 residues. CDR3 loop: CASSVYLEEAFF. Here the CDR3 DNA reads TGTGCCAGCAGCGTATATTTGGAAGAAGCTTTCTTT.

The V and J genes are TRBV6-1 and TRBJ1-5; the D is unclear. The CDR3 runs to 16 residues. Germline values: CDR1 MNHNS, CDR2 SASEGT. Trimming left V 4 bases short and J 10 bases short, with 23 bases between. The CDR3 loop reads CASSVLGPEDLNPQHF. CDR3 coding DNA: TGTGCCAGCAGTGTCCTTGGACCCGAGGATCTCAATCCCCAGCATTTT.

The count of this clone is one. The rearrangement uses TRBV2 and TRBJ1-1; TRBD1 matches 7 bases. Germline V gene data show CDR1 as SNHLY and CDR2 as FYNNEI. There are 15 residues in the CDR3. The V segment lost 4 bases and the J segment 4 bases; nucleotides outside the gene matches: 9. CDR3 in amino acids: CASSVSADRATEAFF. For the CDR3, the DNA is TGTGCCAGCAGTGTCTCGGCCGACAGGGCCACTGAAGCTTTCTTT.

The rearrangement uses TRBV14 and TRBJ1-2; no definite D call. From germline, CDR1 is SGHDN and CDR2 FVKESK. With 4 bases removed from V and 4 bases from J, the gap between germline ends came to 10 bases. The CDR3 is made up of 13 amino acids. CDR3 DNA sequence: TGTGCCAGCAGCCCCTCCGGGATCTATGGCTACACCTTC. Its protein is CASSPSGIYGYTF. Filled out from reference TRBV14 and TRBJ1-2, the complete variable domain reads EAGVTQFPSHSVIEKGQTVTLRCDPISGHDNLYWYRRVMGKEIKFLLHFVKESKQDESGMPNNRFLAERTGGTYSTLKVQPAELEDSGVYFCASSPSGIYGYTFGSGTRLTVV.

This clone was detected once. The V and J genes are TRBV6-6 and TRBJ2-3, with 11 bases matching TRBD2. The CDR3 loop spans 17 amino acids. V was pared by 5 bases and J by 0 bases, with 7 bases of the junction left unmatched. Germline lookup yields CDR1 MNHNY and CDR2 SVGAGI (reference sequence). The CDR3 DNA follows: TGTGCCAGCAGTCATCCGGGACTAGCGGCTAGCACAGATACGCAGTATTTT. Translation: CASSHPGLAASTDTQYF.

The rearrangement links TRBV6-4 to TRBJ2-7; D call uncertain. Germline V lookup: CDR1 MRHNA, CDR2 SNTAGT. V was shortened by 6 bases and J by 2 bases, with 11 bases between the two germline ends. This CDR3 has 13 residues. The CDR3 loop reads CASRLQSPYEQYF. The CDR3 DNA sequence: TGTGCCAGCAGACTTCAAAGTCCCTACGAGCAGTACTTC.

The chain joins TRBV10-3 to TRBJ1-2; 9 nucleotides match TRBD1. Germline lookup yields CDR1 ENHRY and CDR2 SYGVKD. Trimming took 2 bases from V and 0 from J; bases not matched to a gene: 1. CDR3 length: 15 residues. The CDR3 sequence: CAISEGTGSNYGYTF. The CDR3 DNA follows: TGTGCCATCAGTGAGGGGACAGGGTCTAACTATGGCTACACCTTC.

J is TRBJ1-2 and V is TRBV2, with TRBD1 identical over 7 bases. Germline-derived CDR1 and CDR2 are SNHLY and FYNNEI. V lost 5 bases to trimming and J lost 2 bases; unmatched junction nucleotides: 2. The CDR3 loop spans 13 amino acids. The CDR3 coding sequence is TGTGCCAGCAGTCTGACAGGGAACTATGGCTACACCTTC. Translated: CASSLTGNYGYTF.

The chain uses TRBV7-8 and TRBJ2-7, with a weak D call TRBD2 (6 bases). Germline V CDR1 and CDR2: SGHVS, FQNEAQ. V was cut by 2 bases and J by 4 bases, with 15 bases left in between. This CDR3 is 15 amino acids long. The CDR3: CASSLNSGSGYEQYF. CDR3 DNA sequence: TGTGCCAGCAGCTTAAATTCCGGGAGCGGGTACGAGCAGTACTTC.

The V call is TRBV20-1, the J call TRBJ2-5; D not certain. Trimming stripped 3 bases from V and 6 bases from J, with 5 bases between. Germline V gene data show CDR1 as DFQATT and CDR2 as SNEGSKA (reference sequence). This CDR3 comprises 10 residues. The CDR3, as DNA: TGCAGTGCTAGGAAAAAGACCCAGTACTTC. It encodes CSARKKTQYF.

The chain is built from TRBV27 and TRBJ2-5; either TRBD1 or TRBD2 may supply D (5 bases each). This CDR3 comprises 13 residues. Deletions cut 2 bases from V and 9 bases from J, with 13 bases between. Germline V gives CDR1 MNHEY, CDR2 SMNVEV (reference sequence). The CDR3 DNA reads as TGTGCCAGCAGTTTAAGGGGACGAGGGGCCCAGTACTTC. It encodes CASSLRGRGAQYF.

This clone was found once. V gene TRBV27 combines with J gene TRBJ2-1; D is undetermined. CDR3 length: 13 amino acids. With 1 base removed from V and 6 bases from J, the gap between germline ends came to 7 bases. Germline V gene data show CDR1 as MNHEY and CDR2 as SMNVEV (reference sequence). CDR3 DNA: TGTGCCAGCAGTTTATTCCGAGTCAATGAGCAGTTCTTC. Translated, it gives CASSLFRVNEQFF.

V is TRBV7-9 and J is TRBJ1-1; a possible D gene is TRBD1 (5 bases). CDR3 length: 10 amino acids. The germline V and J ends were trimmed by 8 bases and 8 bases, with 9 bases remaining between them. The germline CDR1 and CDR2 sequences are SEHNR and FQNEAQ (reference sequence). CDR3 bases: TGTGCCAGCGACTGGGGGGAAGCTTTCTTT. Protein product: CASDWGEAFF.

The chain joins TRBV7-9 to TRBJ2-1; unclear D gene. CDR1 is SEHNR, CDR2 FQNEAQ, per germline (reference sequence). V was clipped by 5 bases and J by 8 bases, with 10 bases between them. CDR3 size: 12 residues. CDR3 region: CASSLLRDEQFF. DNA for the CDR3: TGTGCCAGCAGCCTTTTACGGGATGAGCAGTTCTTC.

Note on this clone: The sample has other DNA sequences that encode this CDR3 too. The V gene is TRBV7-9, the J gene TRBJ2-7; D call uncertain. Trimming removed 5 bases at V and 0 bases at J, with 2 bases between. Germline-derived CDR1 and CDR2 are SEHNR and FQNEAQ (reference sequence). CDR3 length: 11 amino acids. The CDR3 DNA follows: TGTGCCAGCAGCCCCTCCTACGAGCAGTACTTC. It encodes CASSPSYEQYF. Drawing the rest from reference TRBV7-9 and TRBJ2-7, the complete variable domain is DTGVSQNPRHKITKRGQNVTFRCDPISEHNRLYWYRQTLGQGPEFLTYFQNEAQLEKSRLLSDRFSAERPKGSFSTLEIQRTEQGDSAMYLCASSPSYEQYFGPGTRLTVT.

This clone came up once. An end of the junction differs from the germline gene, which may be a read error. V usage is TRBV5-6 and J usage is TRBJ2-7; D is possibly TRBD1 (5 bases). This CDR3 is 14 amino acids long. CDR1 and CDR2 (germline): SGHDT, YYEEEE. CDR3 bases: TGTGCCGGCAGCCCAAAGACAGTCTCCTACGAGCAGTACTTC. Its translation: CAGSPKTVSYEQYF. The full variable domain, in which reference TRBV5-6 and TRBJ2-7 provide the parts outside the CDR3, is DAGVTQSPTHLIKTRGQQVTLRCSPKSGHDTVSWYQQALGQGPQFIFQYYEEEERQRGNFPDRFSGHQFPNYSSELNVNALLLGDSALYLCAGSPKTVSYEQYFGPGTRLTVT.